What follows describes a single TCR beta chain. The specificity of this receptor is unknown. No base-level quality is on record; no much larger clone is a single base apart. The donors were healthy, HIV-negative adults with no recently reported acute infections or vaccinations. Every donor was a Caucasian adult residing in Nashville, Tennessee, USA. CD4+ T cells were enriched by magnetic negative selection; naive cells were then positively selected on CD45RA, and the negative fraction formed the memory subset. After blood collection by leukapheresis, PBMCs were isolated using Ficoll-Histopaque density gradient centrifugation and then cryopreserved in the vapor phase of liquid nitrogen. Purity and quantity of every magnetically sorted T cell population were checked by analytical flow cytometry. Genomic DNA was isolated from every sorted fraction and measured by UV absorbance on a Nanodrop 2000c. The entry originates in a study of shared clonotypes between healthy human individuals (dated by TCRdb to between 2020 and 2021). In terms of the full investigation: The cohort comprised two women and three men aged 18 to 49 years. To increase sequencing depth and limit assay-specific biases, different laboratories used diverse techniques to prepare libraries and sequence TCR repertoires. To estimate repertoire size and how much clonotype sharing occurs between individuals, the study deeply sequenced the blood TCR repertoires of five healthy adults. For each donor, CD4 naive and CD4 memory were each run on three plates, CD8 naive on two plates, and CD8 memory on one plate. Leukapheresis yielded between about 0.85 and 10 billion PBMCs per donor. General conclusions and limits of the study: Based on pairwise subsampling, the degree of clonotype sharing among donors was expected to be affected by sequencing depth. Approximately 4.8% of naive CD4, roughly 3.6% of naive CD8, roughly 2.4% of memory CD4, and around 0.4% of memory CD8 clonotypes were shared across several donors. The small number of donors limited the genetic and exposure-history diversity represented. Clonotypes shared by all four sorted-subset donors showed higher generation probabilities than non-shared clonotypes. Larger estimated clonotype richness was generally found for naive subsets than for memory subsets. Even with the large sequencing depth, rarefaction of the sorted-subset datasets indicated that sequencing was incomplete. Only blood was sampled, and tissue TCR repertoires likely differ from those in blood.

TCR CDR3 regions were amplified from genomic DNA by multiplex PCR using the deep immunoSEQ assay. Genomic DNA extracted from each cell subset was distributed evenly over all wells of several immunoSEQ 96-well plates, and each plate served as one replicate. For sorted subsets, 150 to 250 ng genomic DNA, equal to some 28,000 T cell genomes, was loaded into each replicate PCR. The purified libraries were quantified using a Qubit 3.0 fluorometer, sized with a Bioanalyzer 2100, and then quantified again using the KAPA Library Quantification kit. Every immunoSEQ 96-well plate was sequenced on a dedicated single-read 150-cycle Illumina NextSeq 550 flow cell. Per the source publication's procedure: Because the immunoSEQ output included only junctional sequences and no quality scores, the filtering could not be the same as the filtering used for full-length reads. To assign V/J genes and CDR3, sequences were annotated against IMGT germline references using PyIR, a Python wrapper for IgBLAST v1.9. Reads were filtered out if the reads had weak V/J assignments (E-value above 1e-6), no CDR3, stop codons, out-of-frame junctions, or ambiguous translated residues. V3J clonotypes were defined as sequences sharing the same inferred V gene, J gene, and CDR3 amino acid sequence. Percentage overlap between repertoires was computed as shared unique clonotypes divided by the size of the smaller repertoire. Repertoire richness was assessed with RTK rarefaction, the Chao1 estimator, and Recon v2.1 estimates of unobserved clonotypes. Generation probabilities were computed with OLGA for all TCRbeta clonotypes obtained by the gDNA method from several donors. As stored in TCRdb, this immuneACCESS dataset retains in-frame rearrangements with V and J assigned. A fraction of the clones does not appear; measured against another copy, unresolved V genes explain less than half of the discrepancy, and the remainder lacks a known reason. That table is the source of V, J and clone size, and D and trimming were worked out from the DNA. The sample table lists about 2.4 million clones, around 94% of them with a count of one. Of the sample, 0.11% to 0.15% falls within the top ten clones.

The trim is 7 bases for V and 5 bases for J, with a gap of 7 bases between the germline ends. From the cysteine up to the phenylalanine, the CDR3 has a length of 11 residues. The kept DNA is CDR3 alone, 33 bases in frame from the first base. Via the germline V gene, CDR1 is SNHLY and CDR2 FYNNEI. The rearrangement joined TRBV2 to TRBJ2-3; the D gene assignment is ambiguous. Sequencing was carried out using naive CD4+ T cells sorted from blood. Interpreted using the paper, the cell subset or site label stands for: CD45RA+ positively selected. This receptor was identified in a man younger than 35 in good health. The nucleotides are TGTGCCAGCAACTCGAAAGATACGCAGTATTTT. Its translation is CASNSKDTQYF.